These T cell receptor beta chains were read from a single sample in a study of blood T cell repertoires in COVID-19. Some clones are missing from TCRdb's copy, which holds only in-frame ones; the method was immunoSEQ multiplex PCR. The sample lists just under 250,000 clones; approximately 86% were seen once. Sequencing was carried out using peripheral blood. All receptors derive from a woman younger than 45 who had recovered from COVID-19. Both conserved end residues are part of each CDR3. D genes are given only for firm matches. Clone size is not always given. Where it is, it says once, few, many or a class for expanded clones.

clone_size j_call d_call v_call cdr3_nt cdr3_aa
NA TRBJ2-6 TRBD1 TRBV7-3 TGTGCCAGCAGCTTATCGGGCATGGGCAGGGGGCGACCTGGGGCCAACGTCCTGACTTTC CASSLSGMGRGRPGANVLTF
NA TRBJ2-2 NA TRBV9 TGTGCCAGCAGCTACGGCTCGGGACATCTGACCGGGGAGCTGTTTTTT CASSYGSGHLTGELFF
NA TRBJ1-5 NA TRBV15 TGTGCCACCAGCAGACCTTATGACACGTATAGCAATCAGCCCCAGCATTTT CATSRPYDTYSNQPQHF
few TRBJ1-5 TRBD1 TRBV11-2 TGTGCCAGCAGCTTTGACAGGGATCAGCCCCAGCATTTT CASSFDRDQPQHF
NA TRBJ2-3 NA TRBV6-2/TRBV6-3 TGTGCCAGCAGTTCCCCTTCGCGGGCGAGCGGTAGCACAGATACGCAGTATTTT CASSSPSRASGSTDTQYF
NA TRBJ2-2 TRBD2 TRBV7-7 TGTGCCAGCAGCCCAGGACTAGCGGCGAACACCGGGGAGCTGTTTTTT CASSPGLAANTGELFF
NA TRBJ2-2 NA TRBV5-8 TGTGCCAGCACAACCGGGAACAGAAACACCGGGGAGCTGTTTTTT CASTTGNRNTGELFF
NA TRBJ2-3 NA TRBV14 TGTGCCAGCAGCCGGGCGGGGACTGTAGATACGCAGTATTTT CASSRAGTVDTQYF
few TRBJ1-6 NA TRBV19 TGTGCCAGCAAACTCGGTAGCCGAAACACGAATTCACCCCTCCACTTT CASKLGSRNTNSPLHF
NA TRBJ2-3 NA TRBV19 TGTGCCAGTAGCCCCGGGGTCCTCACAGATACGCAGTATTTT CASSPGVLTDTQYF
NA TRBJ2-1 TRBD2 TRBV9 TGTGCCAGCAGCGTCGGATCTAGCGGGCCATACAATGAGCAGTTCTTC CASSVGSSGPYNEQFF
NA TRBJ2-5 NA TRBV6-5 TGTGCCAGCAGTTTGACCCGGAGCCAAGAGACCCAGTACTTC CASSLTRSQETQYF
NA TRBJ1-2 TRBD1 TRBV3-1/TRBV3-2 TGTGCCAGCAGCCAAGATTCGGGACAGGGGGTCTGGGGCTACACCTTC CASSQDSGQGVWGYTF
NA TRBJ2-7 NA TRBV19 TGTGCCAGTAGTATGGGGCTTGAGGAGCAGTACTTC CASSMGLEEQYF
NA TRBJ1-1 TRBD1 TRBV9 TGTGCCAGCAGCGTAGACCCTGCGACAGGGGTGAACACTGAAGCTTTCTTT CASSVDPATGVNTEAFF
NA TRBJ1-1 NA TRBV10-3 TGTGCCATCAGTGAGCAGGTAGGCACTGAAGCTTTCTTT CAISEQVGTEAFF
once TRBJ1-1 TRBD1 TRBV14 TGTGCCAGCAGCCAAGTAGAGGGGGCGTATGGAGAAGCTTTCTTT CASSQVEGAYGEAFF
NA TRBJ2-7 NA TRBV19 TGTGCCAGTAGCCACAGGGTTTTTAACTACGAGCAGTACTTC CASSHRVFNYEQYF
few TRBJ2-5 NA TRBV5-6 TGTGCCAGCAGCTTAAGGGGGCGGGGTCAAGAGACCCAGTACTTC CASSLRGRGQETQYF
NA TRBJ1-5 NA TRBV2 TGTGCCAGCAGTGAGTTAGGGCAGGGGATGGGGCCCCAGCATTTT CASSELGQGMGPQHF
NA TRBJ2-3 TRBD1 TRBV11-2 TGTGCCAGCAGCTACGACAGGGCAGATACGCAGTATTTT CASSYDRADTQYF
NA TRBJ2-2 NA TRBV5-5 TGTGCCAGCAGCTTTACGGACACCGGGGAGCTGTTTTTT CASSFTDTGELFF
NA TRBJ2-1 TRBD1 TRBV6-4 TGTGCCAGCAGTACCGCGTCAGGGGACAGGGAGCAGTTCTTC CASSTASGDREQFF
NA TRBJ1-1 NA TRBV20-1 TGCAGTGCTAGCACGGACAGTGAAGCTTTCTTT CSASTDSEAFF
NA TRBJ1-1 NA TRBV12-3/TRBV12-4 TGTGCCAGCAGTCCGGGGGGGAGCACTGAAGCTTTCTTT CASSPGGSTEAFF
NA TRBJ1-5 TRBD1 TRBV27 TGTGCCAGCAGTTTATCGTCCCAGGGGGTTCATCAGCCCCAGCATTTT CASSLSSQGVHQPQHF
NA TRBJ2-5 TRBD1 TRBV14 TGTGCCAGCAGACCCGGGACAGGGTTTCAAGAGACCCAGTACTTC CASRPGTGFQETQYF
NA TRBJ2-1 TRBD2 TRBV4-2 TGTGCCAGCAGCCAAGATGCGGGGGGCTCCTACAATGAGCAGTTCTTC CASSQDAGGSYNEQFF
NA TRBJ1-6 TRBD1 TRBV19 TGTGCCAGTCGGGACAGGGGAGGTTCACCCCTCCACTTT CASRDRGGSPLHF
NA TRBJ1-2 NA TRBV3-1/TRBV3-2 TGTGCCAGCAGCCAAGAGCCCGAGGTATTCGGTGGCTACACCTTC CASSQEPEVFGGYTF
NA TRBJ2-2 NA TRBV19 TGTGCCAGTAATCGACACAACACCGGGGAGCTGTTTTTT CASNRHNTGELFF
NA TRBJ2-3 NA TRBV9 TGTGCCAGCAGCGTAGAGGGCAGGGGAACAGATACGCAGTATTTT CASSVEGRGTDTQYF
NA TRBJ2-1 NA TRBV4-1 TGCGCCAGCAGCCCTGGGGGGACTGTGGATGAGCAGTTCTTC CASSPGGTVDEQFF
few TRBJ2-5 NA TRBV21-1 TGTGCCAGCCGCCAGGGGCGCCGAGAGACCCAGTACTTC CASRQGRRETQYF
NA TRBJ1-5 NA TRBV27 TGTGCCAGCAGTTTATCGGCCCTCGGACAGCCATTGACGCCCCAGCATTTT CASSLSALGQPLTPQHF
NA TRBJ2-2 NA TRBV5-1 TGCGCCAGCAGCTTGGGGGGCACAACGAACACCGGGGAGCTGTTTTTT CASSLGGTTNTGELFF
few TRBJ2-7 TRBD2 TRBV7-9 TGTGCCAGCAGGTCCGGGACTAGCGGCGTGAGCTCCTACGAGCAGTACTTC CASRSGTSGVSSYEQYF
NA TRBJ1-2 NA TRBV29-1 TGCAGCATCCTAACGAGGGGGGGTTACACCTTC CSILTRGGYTF
NA TRBJ1-3 NA TRBV18 TGTGCCAGCTCACCAGCTATGGGGCGCTACGTCTCTGGAAACACCATATATTTT CASSPAMGRYVSGNTIYF
NA TRBJ1-1 TRBD1 TRBV19 TGTGCCAGTAGTATACGAGTGACAGGGAAGGGTAACACTGAAGCTTTCTTT CASSIRVTGKGNTEAFF
NA TRBJ2-7 TRBD2 TRBV7-6 TGTGCCAGCAGTCCCAGTAGCGGGGGGGCTTCCTACGAGCAGTACTTC CASSPSSGGASYEQYF
NA TRBJ1-2 NA TRBV10-2 TGCGCCAGCAGTGAGTGGGCGGGACGTTGGAATAGTTTTGGCTACACCTTC CASSEWAGRWNSFGYTF
NA TRBJ2-2 NA TRBV20-1 TGCAGTGCTAGTGCCAGGTCCACCGGGGAGCTGTTTTTT CSASARSTGELFF
few TRBJ1-2 TRBD1 TRBV3-1/TRBV3-2 TGTGCCAGCAGCCAAGGGGGGGACAGCGCATATGGCTACACCTTC CASSQGGDSAYGYTF
NA TRBJ1-1 NA TRBV7-9 TGTGCCAGCAGCTTAGCATCGTGGGGAGGTGAAGCTTTCTTT CASSLASWGGEAFF
once TRBJ2-4 NA TRBV2 TGTGCCAGCAGTGAATCCGGGGGGCTCAAAAACATTCAGTACTTC CASSESGGLKNIQYF
NA TRBJ1-5 NA TRBV6-1 TGTGCCAGCAGTGAATCTTTTGATCAGCCCCAGCATTTT CASSESFDQPQHF
NA TRBJ1-4 NA TRBV5-6 TGTGCCAGCAGCTTGGGGCCCCCGGAAAAACTGTTTTTT CASSLGPPEKLFF
NA TRBJ1-2 NA TRBV18 TGTGCCAGCTCACCACCGGAACAGCGGTCTGGCTACACCTTC CASSPPEQRSGYTF
NA TRBJ1-1 NA TRBV12-3/TRBV12-4 TGTGCCAGCAGTTTAACAGGGTTGACTGAAGCTTTCTTT CASSLTGLTEAFF
NA TRBJ1-2 NA TRBV5-5 TGTGCCAGCAGCTTTCTACAGGAAGACTATGGCTACACCTTC CASSFLQEDYGYTF